These T cell receptor beta chains were read from a single sample in a study of blood T cell repertoires in COVID-19. The method was immunoSEQ multiplex PCR; TCRdb's version includes in-frame clones alone and lacks a portion of them. Of 200,000 to 250,000 clones listed, around nine tenths are singletons. The sequenced material came from peripheral blood. These receptors all stem from a man aged 60 to 75 with acute or convalescent COVID-19. The CDR3 runs from the conserved cysteine through the conserved F or W.

v_gene: TRBV18; j_gene: TRBJ1-3; CDR3aa: CASSRQDSGNTIYF
v_gene: TRBV6-5; j_gene: TRBJ1-3; CDR3aa: CASSSHRTGQANTIYF
v_gene: TRBV14; j_gene: TRBJ1-1; CDR3aa: CASSLPGMNTEAFF
v_gene: TRBV18; j_gene: TRBJ1-1; CDR3aa: CASSPFRGGEEAFF
v_gene: TRBV12-5; j_gene: TRBJ1-1; CDR3aa: CASGLVLGAVAEAFF
v_gene: TRBV3-1/TRBV3-2; j_gene: TRBJ1-4; CDR3aa: CASSYWDRGREKLFF
v_gene: TRBV5-4; j_gene: TRBJ1-2; CDR3aa: CASSPPTGFVGYTF
v_gene: TRBV6-1; j_gene: TRBJ1-3; CDR3aa: CASSEGAGGSSGNTIYF
v_gene: TRBV4-1; j_gene: TRBJ1-2; CDR3aa: CASSQGDTDFYGYTF
v_gene: TRBV3-1/TRBV3-2; j_gene: TRBJ1-2; CDR3aa: CASSHTGKRGYTF
v_gene: TRBV5-4; j_gene: TRBJ1-4; CDR3aa: CASSLELNEKLFF
v_gene: TRBV6-5; j_gene: TRBJ2-1; CDR3aa: CASREGVGYNEQFF
v_gene: TRBV13; j_gene: TRBJ2-1; CDR3aa: CASSGTGLSSYNEQFF
v_gene: TRBV6-5; j_gene: TRBJ2-2; CDR3aa: CASHAGLNTGELFF
v_gene: TRBV9; j_gene: TRBJ2-1; CDR3aa: CASSPRLAGGQGEQFF
v_gene: TRBV6-5; j_gene: TRBJ2-1; CDR3aa: CASSYPSGGASEQFF